What follows describes a single T cell receptor beta chain. One entry per CDR3 protein, without DNA, is what TCRdb gives after re-calling the 10x single-cell sequencing reads. This sample's table has more than 1,200 distinct CDR3 sequences. The data belong to a study of CD8 T cells in cerebrospinal fluid in Alzheimer's disease. Germline values: CDR1 GTSNPN, CDR2 SVGIG (reference sequence). The CDR3 has 14 amino acids. The J gene is TRBJ2-2, the V gene TRBV30. This TCR derives from a human donor with mild cognitive impairment. Sequences were obtained from cerebrospinal fluid. The CDR3 loop is CAWRGQANTGELFF. The whole variable domain, remainder taken from reference TRBV30 and TRBJ2-2, is SQTIHQWPATLVQPVGSPLSLECTVEGTSNPNLYWYRQAAGRGLQLLFYSVGIGQISSEVPQNLSASRPQDRQFILSSKKLLLSDSGFYLCAWRGQANTGELFFGEGSRLTVL.